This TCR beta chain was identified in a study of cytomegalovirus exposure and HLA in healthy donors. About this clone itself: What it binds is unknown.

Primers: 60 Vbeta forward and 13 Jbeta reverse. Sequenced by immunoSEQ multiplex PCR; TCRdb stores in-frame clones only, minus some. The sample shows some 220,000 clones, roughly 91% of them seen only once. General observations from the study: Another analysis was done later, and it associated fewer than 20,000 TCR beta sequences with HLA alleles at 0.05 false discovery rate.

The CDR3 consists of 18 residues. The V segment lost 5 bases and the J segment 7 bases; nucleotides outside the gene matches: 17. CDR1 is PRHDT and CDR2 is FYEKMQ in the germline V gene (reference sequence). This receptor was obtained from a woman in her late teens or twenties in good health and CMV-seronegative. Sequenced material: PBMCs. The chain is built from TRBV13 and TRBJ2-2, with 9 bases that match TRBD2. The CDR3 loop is CASSRGGTAGTSNGELFF. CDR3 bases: TGTGCCAGCAGCAGGGGAGGGACAGCCGGGACTAGCAACGGGGAGCTGTTTTTT.